The 5 T cell receptor beta chains given below trace back to one sample, sequenced in a study of T cell responses to AZD1222 COVID-19 vaccine. Clones were read by immunoSEQ multiplex PCR, and TCRdb kept only the in-frame ones, dropping some. The table has approximately 85,000 clones, 80% to 90% seen once. Sequencing used peripheral blood, obtained on day 0 of AZD1222 vaccination. All receptors come from an adult in good health.

This clone was recorded once. The chain has TRBV7-2 and TRBJ1-6; TRBD1 aligns across 8 bases. The germline gives CDR1 SGHTA, CDR2 FQGNSA. Losses at the gene ends were 1 base for V and 10 bases for J; bases not matched to a gene: 9. The CDR3 extends over 16 amino acids. CDR3 protein: CASSLDPGGNMSPLHF. The CDR3 DNA sequence: TGTGCCAGCAGCTTAGATCCAGGGGGCAATATGTCACCCCTCCACTTT.

This sequence joins TRBV5-4 and TRBJ1-6, with D possibly TRBD1 on 6 matching bases. CDR3 length equals 14 residues. V was clipped by 4 bases and J by 7 bases, with 12 bases between them. CDR1 and CDR2 (germline): SGHNT, YYREEE (reference sequence). The DNA of the CDR3 is TGTGCCAGCAGCCCGGGGACAACAAATTCACCCCTCCACTTT. Translation gives CASSPGTTNSPLHF. Supplemented by reference TRBV5-4 and TRBJ1-6, the full variable domain reads ETGVTQSPTHLIKTRGQQVTLRCSSQSGHNTVSWYQQALGQGPQFIFQYYREEENGRGNFPPRFSGLQFPNYSSELNVNALELDDSALYLCASSPGTTNSPLHFGNGTRLTVT.

This sequence joins TRBV19 and TRBJ2-1, with D possibly being TRBD2 (6 bases). There are 16 residues in the CDR3. V lost 5 bases, J lost 3 bases, and 17 bases lay in between. CDR1 is LNHDA and CDR2 is SQIVND in the germline V gene (reference sequence). The CDR3 DNA is TGTGCCAGTAGTTTGGCGGCGGGATCCCTCTACAATGAGCAGTTCTTC. Protein product: CASSLAAGSLYNEQFF.

The J gene is TRBJ2-1, the V gene TRBV12-3 or TRBV12-4, with D possibly being TRBD1 or TRBD2 (5 bases each). The CDR3 loop spans 13 amino acids. Trimming took 6 bases from V and 7 from J, leaving 13 bases between them. CDR3 protein: CASRLGPLNEQFF. CDR3 in DNA: TGTGCCAGCAGGTTGGGACCGTTGAATGAGCAGTTCTTC.

A remark on this clone: Other DNA sequences in the same sample also yield this CDR3. The CDR3 is CASSQGQKGGYTF. In DNA form, the CDR3 reads TGCGCCAGCAGCCAAGGACAGAAGGGCGGCTACACCTTC. The genes are TRBV4-1 and TRBJ1-2; D possibly corresponds to TRBD1 (5 bases). This CDR3 is built from 13 residues. The V gene's germline CDR1 is MGHRA and CDR2 YSYEKL. V lost 1 base and J lost 8, with 11 bases in between.